This T cell receptor beta chain was captured in a study of cytotoxic CD8 clonotypes in ibrutinib-treated CLL. General observations from the study: Baseline clonality was higher than in age-matched healthy donors and moved in step with circulating CD8+ T-cell counts. Clonality increased with ibrutinib response but returned toward baseline at progression.

Target depth was 1 in 200,000 to 1 in 1 million T cells, about 10x per clonotype. TCRdb's copy holds only in-frame clones and misses some; the assay was immunoSEQ multiplex PCR. The sample lists some 80,000 clones, roughly 80% occurring once. Points on this clone: Its antigen is still unknown.

The V gene lost 1 base and the J gene lost 2 bases, with 8 bases spanning the gap. CDR3 length: 14 residues. CDR1 is SGHTA and CDR2 is FQGNSA in the germline V gene. The TCR was taken from a human donor with chronic lymphocytic leukemia. The sample was PBMCs, taken after 12 months of ibrutinib treatment. The chain recombines TRBV7-2 with TRBJ2-5, with a weak D call TRBD2 (6 bases). In DNA form, the CDR3 reads TGTGCCAGCAGCTTAGGCGGGACTCAAGAGACCCAGTACTTC. This encodes CASSLGGTQETQYF.